This note documents a single TCR beta chain sequence. Germline values: CDR1 SGDLS, CDR2 YYNGEE. Germline trimming cut 3 bases from V and 4 bases from J; bases unmatched to any gene: 4. CDR3 length equals 15 residues. The entry originates in a study of blood T cell repertoires in COVID-19. The overall study: The samples span acute and convalescent COVID-19 from the United States, Italy and Spain. Sources were T cells, B-cell-depleted T cells, or PBMCs; the material itself was cDNA or gDNA.

TCRdb keeps only in-frame clones here, not all; method: immunoSEQ multiplex PCR. Counted here are 270,000 or so clones, around nine tenths occurring once; the ten biggest clones make up roughly 4.8%. The genes are TRBV9 and TRBJ2-2; 9 bases agree with TRBD1. The sample consisted of peripheral blood. The receptor was derived from a man aged 40-49 years with acute or convalescent COVID-19. The CDR3 spells CASSARDRVTGELFF. The CDR3 nucleotides read TGTGCCAGCAGCGCCCGGGACAGGGTCACCGGGGAGCTGTTTTTT. The full variable domain, completed using reference TRBV9 and TRBJ2-2, is DSGVTQTPKHLITATGQRVTLRCSPRSGDLSVYWYQQSLDQGLQFLIQYYNGEERAKGNILERFSAQQFPDLHSELNLSSLELGDSALYFCASSARDRVTGELFFGEGSRLTVL.